The sequence of this T cell receptor (beta chain) was determined in a study of shared clonotypes between healthy human individuals. Study summary: The people who gave samples were a couple of women and a few men aged 18 to 49.

Naivety among CD8 cells was defined by CD45RO negativity and positive CCR7 selection, thereby excluding terminally differentiated effector memory CD45RA+ cells. Some clones are missing from TCRdb's copy, which holds only in-frame ones; the method was immunoSEQ multiplex PCR. The sample consists of 560,000 or so clones, roughly 96% of them appearing once. The length of the CDR3 is 20 residues. CDR1 and CDR2 (germline): SQVTM, ANQGSEA. Trimming removed 1 base at V and 0 bases at J, with 25 bases between. Sequencing was carried out using naive CD8+ T cells sorted from blood. The source of this sequence is a woman aged 25 to 39 in good health. The J gene is TRBJ1-3, the V gene TRBV29-1; D call uncertain. The CDR3 is CSVEANRAERARLSGNTIYF. Written as DNA, the CDR3 is TGCAGCGTTGAAGCCAATCGCGCAGAAAGGGCGAGACTCTCTGGAAACACCATATATTTT. The full variable domain, with the rest looked up from reference TRBV29-1 and TRBJ1-3, is SAVISQKPSRDICQRGTSLTIQCQVDSQVTMMFWYRQQPGQSLTLIATANQGSEATYESGFVIDKFPISRPNLTFSTLTVSNMSPEDSSIYLCSVEANRAERARLSGNTIYFGEGSWLTVV.